These 8 T cell receptor beta chains originate from one sample sequenced in a study of cytomegalovirus exposure and HLA in healthy donors. In the PCR, 60 Vbeta and 13 Jbeta primers were used. This table comes from immunoSEQ multiplex PCR, and its TCRdb copy is limited to in-frame clones, with some not included. Found here are roughly 190,000 clones, approximately 90% of them singletons; the top ten hold around 0.99%. The sequencing sample was made of PBMCs. All receptors come from a boy younger than 10 in good health and CMV-seronegative.

The rearrangement joins TRBV27 to TRBJ1-2; 9 nucleotides match TRBD1. The CDR3 runs 15 residues. Germline CDR1 reads MNHEY; CDR2 reads SMNVEV (reference sequence). V gave up 6 bases and J gave up 3 bases; unmatched junction bases: 8. Written as DNA, the CDR3 is TGTGCCAGCAGCGAAGGACAGGGGATTTACTATGGCTACACCTTC. Its translation is CASSEGQGIYYGYTF.

This clone has only one observation. The CDR3 DNA reads as TGTGCCAGCAGCTTAAAAAATCTGCGCGAGCAGTACTTC. Translated: CASSLKNLREQYF. The chain joins TRBV7-6 to TRBJ2-5; D remains unclear. Near its end, the DNA agrees better with TRBJ2-7, so the J call may be wrong. Per germline, CDR1 SGHVS and CDR2 FNYEAQ. This CDR3 contains 13 residues.

The rearrangement links TRBV19 to TRBJ2-5, with 7 positions matching TRBD2. Germline lookup yields CDR1 LNHDA and CDR2 SQIVND (reference sequence). The CDR3 totals 16 residues. Unmatched junction bases numbered 10, after V lost 3 bases and J lost 3 bases. CDR3 amino acids: CASSIPGRPGKETQYF. The CDR3, as DNA: TGTGCCAGTAGTATCCCCGGGAGGCCTGGGAAAGAGACCCAGTACTTC.

This sequence joins TRBV5-7 and TRBJ1-3; TRBD1 might be the D (6 bases). TRBV5-7 is an open reading frame whose function is uncertain. The CDR3 sequence is 19 residues long. V was clipped by 1 base and J by 3 bases, with 23 bases between them. CDR3 loop: CASSLSAVGQNWGGNTIYF. CDR3 nucleotide sequence: TGTGCCAGCAGCTTGTCGGCCGTAGGACAGAACTGGGGTGGAAACACCATATATTTT.

The chain employs TRBV19 and TRBJ2-1; 11 nucleotides line up with TRBD1. Germline values: CDR1 LNHDA, CDR2 SQIVND (reference sequence). The CDR3 totals 16 residues. V was clipped by 1 base and J by 4 bases; unmatched bases: 3. DNA of the CDR3: TGTGCCAGTAGTATAGGCGGGACAGGGGGATACAATGAGCAGTTCTTC. Residues: CASSIGGTGGYNEQFF.

The chain has TRBV5-1 and TRBJ2-2; 7 bases align to TRBD2. The germline gives CDR1 SGHRS, CDR2 YFSETQ. The CDR3 is 15 residues long. With 5 bases clipped from V and 6 bases from J, the junction kept 10 bases outside the gene matches. CDR3 in DNA: TGCGCCAGCAGTCTGGCTAGCGGAAGGGCCGGGGAGCTGTTTTTT. Translating it yields CASSLASGRAGELFF.

This clone was observed a single time. The chain combines TRBV7-9 with TRBJ1-2; D call uncertain. Deletions cut 5 bases from V and 0 bases from J, with 16 bases between. CDR1 SEHNR and CDR2 FQNEAQ come from the germline V gene (reference sequence). The CDR3 spans 16 residues. The CDR3 DNA sequence: TGTGCCAGCAGCCATCTTACAACAGAGACTAACTATGGCTACACCTTC. It specifies CASSHLTTETNYGYTF.

J is TRBJ2-2 and V is TRBV28; D might be TRBD2 (6 bases). V shed 6 bases and J shed 1 base, with 12 bases lying between them. CDR3 size: 15 residues. CDR1 is MDHEN and CDR2 is SYDVKM in the germline V gene. CDR3 region: CASRTIAVNTGELFF. CDR3 bases: TGTGCCAGCAGAACCATAGCGGTGAACACCGGGGAGCTGTTTTTT.